These 14 T cell receptor beta chains were all obtained from the same sample, sequenced in a study of cytomegalovirus exposure and HLA in healthy donors. This PCR relied on a set of 60 Vbeta primers and 13 Jbeta primers. Repertoires were generated with immunoSEQ multiplex PCR, while TCRdb's copy carries only in-frame clones and drops some. This sample has approximately 210,000 clones, with 80% to 90% found just once. The source material was PBMCs. The receptors come from a man aged 25-45 years in good health and CMV-seronegative.

V and J are TRBV2 and TRBJ2-3; tentative D call: TRBD1 (5 bases). Between the trimmed V and J ends, which lost 6 bases and 1 base, there was a span of 11 bases. Germline V gene lookup returns CDR1 SNHLY and CDR2 FYNNEI. CDR3 length equals 14 residues. The CDR3 DNA is TGTGCCAGCAGGGTAGGGGCAGGCACAGATACGCAGTATTTT. Protein sequence: CASRVGAGTDTQYF.

The V gene is TRBV7-9, the J gene TRBJ1-3, with D uncertain. The germline V and J ends were trimmed by 4 bases and 2 bases, with 12 bases remaining between them. The CDR3 spans 15 residues. CDR1 is SEHNR, CDR2 FQNEAQ, per germline (reference sequence). CDR3 protein: CASSSPRNTGNTIYF. The CDR3 nucleotides read TGTGCCAGCAGCTCCCCCCGTAACACTGGAAACACCATATATTTT.

This sequence joins TRBV4-1 and TRBJ2-5; 16 bases match TRBD2. The V and J ends lost 4 bases and 7 bases, in that order; junction bases with no gene match: 9. The CDR3 covers 17 residues. Germline V gives CDR1 MGHRA, CDR2 YSYEKL. The CDR3 coding sequence is TGCGCCAGCAGCCGAGGGACTAGCGGGAGGGATTTTGGGACCCAGTACTTC. Translated, it gives CASSRGTSGRDFGTQYF.

This clone occurred once. The chain recombines TRBV6-1 with TRBJ1-2; no clear D gene. CDR1 is MNHNS, CDR2 SASEGT, per germline. CDR3 length: 16 residues. The ends were cut back, 3 bases at V and 2 bases at J, with 16 bases in the middle. CDR3 region: CASSDELPRRNYGYTF. The CDR3 DNA is TGTGCCAGCAGTGACGAGTTGCCCCGCCGCAACTATGGCTACACCTTC.

This rearrangement joins TRBV28 to TRBJ2-5; D perhaps matches TRBD1 (5 bases). Judging by the DNA end, TRBJ2-7 fits better; the J call may be wrong. The CDR3 consists of 14 residues. The V gene's germline CDR1 is MDHEN and CDR2 SYDVKM. This CDR3 reads CASSLGHISYEQYF. The DNA of the CDR3 is TGTGCCAGCAGCCTGGGGCATATCTCCTACGAGCAGTACTTC.

The chain recombines TRBV19 with TRBJ2-5; 7 bases align to TRBD1. V gave up 6 bases and J gave up 5 bases; unmatched junction bases: 9. CDR3 size: 14 residues. Germline V lookup: CDR1 LNHDA, CDR2 SQIVND (reference sequence). CDR3 coding DNA: TGTGCCAGTAGGAATAGGGGGCGCGAGGAGACCCAGTACTTC. It yields the protein CASRNRGREETQYF.

The chain carries TRBV28 and TRBJ2-1, with 7 bases lining up with TRBD2. The CDR3 length is 15 residues. Trimming cost V 8 bases and J 5 bases; bases outside gene matches: 12. In germline, CDR1 is MDHEN, CDR2 SYDVKM. The CDR3 sequence: CASYDSGRGNNEQFF. CDR3 nucleotide sequence: TGTGCCAGCTATGACTCAGGGCGGGGGAACAATGAGCAGTTCTTC.

V is TRBV6-1 and J is TRBJ1-4, with 8 bases matching TRBD1. The CDR3 totals 15 residues. The junction had 4 bases not matched to a gene; V was cut back by 5 bases and J by 2 bases. Germline CDR1 MNHNS, CDR2 SASEGT. DNA for the CDR3: TGTGCCAGCAGTCCTTGGACAGGGACTAATGAAAAACTGTTTTTT. Protein: CASSPWTGTNEKLFF.

This chain connects TRBV28 to TRBJ1-2, with D unresolved. V was clipped by 4 bases and J by 7 bases, with 13 bases between them. Germline CDR1 is MDHEN and CDR2 is SYDVKM. This CDR3 region has 13 residues. CDR3 DNA sequence: TGTGCCAGCAGTTCGGATTTCACGGGTGGCTACACCTTC. This translates into CASSSDFTGGYTF.

This clone was counted only a few times. The chain uses TRBV18 and TRBJ2-1; 7 bases map to TRBD2. In germline, CDR1 is KGHSH, CDR2 LQKENI. The CDR3 contains 16 residues. The junction had 5 bases not matched to a gene; V was cut back by 2 bases and J by 1 base. The CDR3 nucleotides are TGTGCCAGCTCACCAGGGGCGGGGGTATCCTACAATGAGCAGTTCTTC. Encoded protein: CASSPGAGVSYNEQFF.

The chain uses TRBV7-9 and TRBJ1-3; 8 positions match TRBD2. TRBJ2-2 explains the end of the DNA better; the J call may be wrong. The CDR3 contains 16 residues. Germline-derived CDR1 and CDR2 are SEHNR and FQNEAQ (reference sequence). The CDR3 loop reads CASSERGSTNTGELFF. CDR3 nucleotides: TGTGCCAGCAGTGAGCGGGGGAGCACGAACACCGGGGAGCTGTTTTTT.

The chain is built from TRBV10-2 and TRBJ2-1; 8 nucleotides align to TRBD1. The germline V gene has CDR1 WSHSY and CDR2 SAAADI. The CDR3 has 15 amino acids. V dropped 3 bases and J dropped 6; count of bases not matched to a gene: 7. The CDR3 nucleotides are TGCGCCAGCAGTGATGGGACAGGTTGGGGCAATGAGCAGTTCTTC. Its protein product is CASSDGTGWGNEQFF.

The chain carries TRBV28 and TRBJ2-7, with 8 bases matching TRBD1. The ends lost 1 base at V and 2 bases at J; junction bases unmatched: 4. The CDR3 loop spans 15 amino acids. Germline CDR1 and CDR2: MDHEN and SYDVKM. Here the CDR3 reads CASSLYMTGAYEQYF. The CDR3, as DNA: TGTGCCAGCAGTTTATACATGACAGGGGCCTACGAGCAGTACTTC. Complete variable domain (other parts from reference TRBV28 and TRBJ2-7): DVKVTQSSRYLVKRTGEKVFLECVQDMDHENMFWYRQDPGLGLRLIYFSYDVKMKEKGDIPEGYSVSREKKERFSLILESASTNQTSMYLCASSLYMTGAYEQYFGPGTRLTVT.

The rearrangement uses TRBV13 and TRBJ2-1, with D perhaps matching TRBD2 (6 bases). CDR1 is PRHDT, CDR2 FYEKMQ, per germline (reference sequence). Trimming removed 4 bases at V and 6 bases at J, with 22 bases between. The CDR3 runs 17 residues. This CDR3 is CASSSPGTADGGNEQFF. DNA of the CDR3: TGTGCCAGCAGCTCCCCCGGGACCGCCGACGGGGGCAATGAGCAGTTCTTC.